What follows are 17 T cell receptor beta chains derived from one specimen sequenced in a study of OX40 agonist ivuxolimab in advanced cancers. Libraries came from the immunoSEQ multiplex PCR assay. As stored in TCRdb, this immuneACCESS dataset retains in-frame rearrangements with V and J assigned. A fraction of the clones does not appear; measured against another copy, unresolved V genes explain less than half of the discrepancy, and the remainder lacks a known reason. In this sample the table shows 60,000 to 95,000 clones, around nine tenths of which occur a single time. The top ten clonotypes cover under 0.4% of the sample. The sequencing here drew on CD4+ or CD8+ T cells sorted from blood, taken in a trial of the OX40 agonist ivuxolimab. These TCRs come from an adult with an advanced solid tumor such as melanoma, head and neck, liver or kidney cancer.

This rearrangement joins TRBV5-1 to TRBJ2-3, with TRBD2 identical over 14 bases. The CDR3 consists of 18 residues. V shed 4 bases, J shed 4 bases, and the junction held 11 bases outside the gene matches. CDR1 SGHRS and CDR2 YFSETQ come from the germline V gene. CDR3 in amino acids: CASSLTGTSGGRADTQYF. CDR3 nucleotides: TGCGCCAGCAGCCTCACCGGGACTAGCGGGGGAAGGGCAGATACGCAGTATTTT.

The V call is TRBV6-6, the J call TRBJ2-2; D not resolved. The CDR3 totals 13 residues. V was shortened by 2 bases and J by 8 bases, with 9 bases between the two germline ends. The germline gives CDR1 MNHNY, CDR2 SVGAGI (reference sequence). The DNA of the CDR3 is TGTGCCAGCAGTTACCAAGATGGGGGGGAGCTGTTTTTT. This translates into CASSYQDGGELFF.

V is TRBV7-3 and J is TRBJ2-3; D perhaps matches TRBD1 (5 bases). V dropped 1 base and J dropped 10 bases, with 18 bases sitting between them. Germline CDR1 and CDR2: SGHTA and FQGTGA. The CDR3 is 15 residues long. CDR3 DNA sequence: TGTGCCAGCAGCTTAATTTCCGACACAGGTGTCGCGCAGTATTTT. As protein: CASSLISDTGVAQYF.

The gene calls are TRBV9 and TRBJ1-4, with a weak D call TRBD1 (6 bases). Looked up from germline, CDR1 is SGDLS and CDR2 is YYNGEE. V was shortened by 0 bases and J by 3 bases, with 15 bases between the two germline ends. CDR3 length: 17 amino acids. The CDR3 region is CASSVAAGGEANEKLFF. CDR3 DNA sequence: TGTGCCAGCAGCGTAGCGGCCGGGGGCGAGGCTAATGAAAAACTGTTTTTT. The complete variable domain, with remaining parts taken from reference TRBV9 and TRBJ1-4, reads DSGVTQTPKHLITATGQRVTLRCSPRSGDLSVYWYQQSLDQGLQFLIQYYNGEERAKGNILERFSAQQFPDLHSELNLSSLELGDSALYFCASSVAAGGEANEKLFFGSGTQLSVL.

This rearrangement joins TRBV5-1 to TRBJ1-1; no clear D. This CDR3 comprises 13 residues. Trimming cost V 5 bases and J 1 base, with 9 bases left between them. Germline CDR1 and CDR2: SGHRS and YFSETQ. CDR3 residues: CASRYDGNTEAFF. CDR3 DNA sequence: TGCGCCAGCAGATACGACGGGAACACTGAAGCTTTCTTT.

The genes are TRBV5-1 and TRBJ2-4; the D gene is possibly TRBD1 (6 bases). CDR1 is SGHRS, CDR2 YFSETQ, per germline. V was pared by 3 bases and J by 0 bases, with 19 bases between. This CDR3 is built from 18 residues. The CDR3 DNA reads TGCGCCAGCAGCTCAAGAGGGACAACCAATCTAGCCAAAAACATTCAGTACTTC. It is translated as CASSSRGTTNLAKNIQYF.

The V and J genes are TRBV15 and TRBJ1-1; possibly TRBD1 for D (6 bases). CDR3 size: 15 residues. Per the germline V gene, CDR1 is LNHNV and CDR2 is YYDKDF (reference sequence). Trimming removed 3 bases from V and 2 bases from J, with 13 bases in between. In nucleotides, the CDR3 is TGTGCCACCAGCAGGGGGTGGGGGCAAAACACTGAAGCTTTCTTT. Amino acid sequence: CATSRGWGQNTEAFF. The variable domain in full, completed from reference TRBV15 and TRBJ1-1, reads DAMVIQNPRYQVTQFGKPVTLSCSQTLNHNVMYWYQQKSSQAPKLLFHYYDKDFNNEADTPDNFQSRRPNTSFCFLDIRSPGLGDTAMYLCATSRGWGQNTEAFFGQGTRLTVV.

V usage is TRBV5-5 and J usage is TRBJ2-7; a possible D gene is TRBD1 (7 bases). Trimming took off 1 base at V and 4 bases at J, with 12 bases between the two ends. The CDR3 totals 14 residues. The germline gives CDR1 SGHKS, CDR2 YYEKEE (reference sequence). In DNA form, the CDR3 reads TGTGCCAGCAGCTTGCACGCAGGGGGGTACGAGCAGTACTTC. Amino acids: CASSLHAGGYEQYF.

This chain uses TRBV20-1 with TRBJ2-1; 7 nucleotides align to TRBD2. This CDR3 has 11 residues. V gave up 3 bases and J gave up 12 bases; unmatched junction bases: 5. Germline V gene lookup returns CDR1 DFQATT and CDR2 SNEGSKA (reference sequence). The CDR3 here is CSASGDYGQFF. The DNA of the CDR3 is TGCAGTGCTAGTGGGGACTATGGGCAGTTCTTC.

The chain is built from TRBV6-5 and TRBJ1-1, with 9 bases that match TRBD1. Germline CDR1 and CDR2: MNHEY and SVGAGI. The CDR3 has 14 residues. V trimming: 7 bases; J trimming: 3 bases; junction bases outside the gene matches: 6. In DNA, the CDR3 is TGTGCCAGCAATGCCGGGACAGGGTACACTGAAGCTTTCTTT. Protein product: CASNAGTGYTEAFF.

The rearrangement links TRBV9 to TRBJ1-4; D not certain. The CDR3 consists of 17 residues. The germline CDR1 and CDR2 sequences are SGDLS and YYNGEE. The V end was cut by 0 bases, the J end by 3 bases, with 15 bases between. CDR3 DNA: TGTGCCAGCAGCGTAGCGGACGGAGGACGTTCTAATGAAAAACTGTTTTTT. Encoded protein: CASSVADGGRSNEKLFF.

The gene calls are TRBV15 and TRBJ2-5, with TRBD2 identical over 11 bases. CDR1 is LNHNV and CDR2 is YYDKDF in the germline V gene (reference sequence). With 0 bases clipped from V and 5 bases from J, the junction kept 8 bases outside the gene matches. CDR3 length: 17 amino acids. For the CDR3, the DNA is TGTGCCACCAGCAGAGATTTTAGCGGGAGGGCCGGGGAGACCCAGTACTTC. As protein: CATSRDFSGRAGETQYF.

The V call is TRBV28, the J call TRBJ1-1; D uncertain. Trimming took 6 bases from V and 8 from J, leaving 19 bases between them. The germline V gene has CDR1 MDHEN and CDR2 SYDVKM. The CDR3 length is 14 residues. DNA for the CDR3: TGTGCCAGCAGCTTTATCGGGCGGAAAATCGAAGCTTTCTTT. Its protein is CASSFIGRKIEAFF. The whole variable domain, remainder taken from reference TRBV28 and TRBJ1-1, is DVKVTQSSRYLVKRTGEKVFLECVQDMDHENMFWYRQDPGLGLRLIYFSYDVKMKEKGDIPEGYSVSREKKERFSLILESASTNQTSMYLCASSFIGRKIEAFFGQGTRLTVV.

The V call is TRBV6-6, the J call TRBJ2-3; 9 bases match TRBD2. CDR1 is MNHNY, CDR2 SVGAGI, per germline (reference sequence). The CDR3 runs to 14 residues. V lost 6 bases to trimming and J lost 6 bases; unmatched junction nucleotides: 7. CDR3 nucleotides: TGTGCCAGCAGAATAGCGGGGGAGGGGGATACGCAGTATTTT. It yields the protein CASRIAGEGDTQYF.

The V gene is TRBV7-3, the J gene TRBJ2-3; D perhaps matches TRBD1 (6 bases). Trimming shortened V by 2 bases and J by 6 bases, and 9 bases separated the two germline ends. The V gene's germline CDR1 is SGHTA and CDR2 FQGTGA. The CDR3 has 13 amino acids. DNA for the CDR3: TGTGCCAGCAGCTTATGGGGGCGGGATACGCAGTATTTT. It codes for CASSLWGRDTQYF.

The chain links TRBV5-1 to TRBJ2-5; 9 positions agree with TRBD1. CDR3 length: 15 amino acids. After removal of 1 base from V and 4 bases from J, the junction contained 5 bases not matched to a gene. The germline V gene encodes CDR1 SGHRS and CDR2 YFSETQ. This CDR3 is CASSLSGTGIETQYF. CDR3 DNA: TGCGCCAGCAGCTTGAGCGGGACAGGGATAGAGACCCAGTACTTC.

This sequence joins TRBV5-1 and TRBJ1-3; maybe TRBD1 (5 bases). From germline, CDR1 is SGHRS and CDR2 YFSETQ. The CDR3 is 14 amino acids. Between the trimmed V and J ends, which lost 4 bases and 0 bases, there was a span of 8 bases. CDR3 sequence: CASSADTSGNTIYF. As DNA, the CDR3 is TGCGCCAGCAGCGCGGACACCTCTGGAAACACCATATATTTT.